The T cell receptor beta chain under discussion was sequenced for a study of CD8+CD57+ T cells in acquired aplastic anemia. General study results and limits: Comparison of patients with controls identified 25 to 35 shared CD8+ CDR3 sequences.

This clonotype was seen ten or more times. Its cognate antigen is unknown. TCR beta VDJ combinations and CDR3 sequences were profiled from genomic DNA. Via MiXCR, TCRdb re-called the reads, giving one row per CDR3 protein. Of fewer than 200,000 distinct CDR3 sequences listed, about 64% are singletons. V gave up 1 base and J gave up 6 bases; unmatched junction bases: 7. The CDR3 is 16 residues long. CDR1 is LGHNA, CDR2 YNFKEQ, per germline. This TCR was sampled from a human donor in good health. The rearrangement joins TRBV4-2 to TRBJ2-3, with 10 bases identical to TRBD2. Sequenced material: sorted CD4+, CD8+, or CD8+CD57+ T cells (not recorded which) from PBMCs. CDR3 in amino acids: CASSQAASGSLDTQYF. CDR3 in DNA: TGTGCCAGCAGCCAAGCGGCTAGCGGGAGTCTTGATACGCAGTATTTT.